A single sample is the source of the 9 T cell receptor beta chains below, sequenced in a study of blood T cell repertoires in COVID-19. Profiled with immunoSEQ multiplex PCR; TCRdb holds only in-frame clones, not every one. This sample yields about 170,000 clones, of which 84% are seen a single time; less than 3% belongs to the top ten. Sample: peripheral blood. The receptors originated from a woman of 80 years or more with COVID-19, enrolled during active disease.

The chain uses TRBV9 and TRBJ1-1; tentative D call: TRBD1 (6 bases). V was pared by 0 bases and J by 0 bases, with 9 bases between. CDR3 size: 15 residues. Germline CDR1 and CDR2: SGDLS and YYNGEE. The CDR3 coding sequence is TGTGCCAGCAGCGTAGTGGGGGGGCTGAACACTGAAGCTTTCTTT. It encodes CASSVVGGLNTEAFF.

The genes are TRBV27 and TRBJ2-3; 9 nucleotides agree with TRBD2. This CDR3 region has 17 residues. The V gene end was trimmed by 0 bases and the J gene end by 1 base; junction bases not matched to a gene: 5. CDR1 is MNHEY, CDR2 SMNVEV, per germline (reference sequence). The DNA for the CDR3 is TGTGCCAGCAGTTTATCCCCGCTAGCGGGACGCACAGATACGCAGTATTTT. Its translation: CASSLSPLAGRTDTQYF.

V and J are TRBV5-8 and TRBJ2-2; D gene uncertain. Germline V gene sequence: CDR1 SGHTS, CDR2 YDEGEE. Between the trimmed V and J ends, which lost 4 bases and 2 bases, there was a span of 15 bases. This CDR3 region has 16 residues. The DNA for the CDR3 is TGTGCCAGCAGCCCTTCTCGCGGAGTAAACACCGGGGAGCTGTTTTTT. This translates into CASSPSRGVNTGELFF.

The chain employs TRBV12-3 or TRBV12-4 and TRBJ2-1, with D possibly being TRBD1 (6 bases). Trimming removed 2 bases at V and 10 bases at J, with 6 bases between. This CDR3 has 11 residues. DNA for the CDR3: TGTGCCAGCAGTTTAAGGGGGGAGCAGTTCTTC. This gives the protein CASSLRGEQFF.

The chain carries TRBV28 and TRBJ2-7; TRBD1 matches 10 bases. V was pared by 7 bases and J by 2 bases, with 8 bases of the junction left unmatched. The CDR3 has 15 residues. The germline V gene has CDR1 MDHEN and CDR2 SYDVKM. The CDR3 loop is CASTRDRGFTYEQYF. CDR3 coding DNA: TGTGCCAGCACCCGGGACAGGGGTTTTACCTACGAGCAGTACTTC.

This clone was found once. This sequence joins TRBV6-6 and TRBJ2-2; 7 bases are a match to TRBD2. From germline, CDR1 is MNHNY and CDR2 SVGAGI (reference sequence). Germline trimming cut 7 bases from V and 2 bases from J; bases unmatched to any gene: 7. The CDR3 totals 15 residues. The CDR3 DNA follows: TGTGCCAGCAAGGGAGCTAGCGGAAACACCGGGGAGCTGTTTTTT. It encodes CASKGASGNTGELFF.

With regard to this clone: This sample includes further DNA sequences coding for the same CDR3. CDR3 residues: CASSLGLADTYEQYF. CDR3 bases: TGTGCCAGCAGCTTGGGCCTAGCGGACACCTACGAGCAGTACTTC. V gene TRBV5-4 combines with J gene TRBJ2-7; 7 bases fit TRBD2. The CDR3 has 15 residues. In germline, CDR1 is SGHNT, CDR2 YYREEE (reference sequence). Germline trimming cut 0 bases from V and 2 bases from J; bases unmatched to any gene: 5. Combining the CDR3 with reference TRBV5-4 and TRBJ2-7 gives the whole variable domain ETGVTQSPTHLIKTRGQQVTLRCSSQSGHNTVSWYQQALGQGPQFIFQYYREEENGRGNFPPRFSGLQFPNYSSELNVNALELDDSALYLCASSLGLADTYEQYFGPGTRLTVT.

This sequence joins TRBV5-6 and TRBJ1-2; 9 bases line up with TRBD1. The junction had 20 bases not matched to a gene; V was cut back by 4 bases and J by 10 bases. In germline, CDR1 is SGHDT, CDR2 YYEEEE. This CDR3 comprises 17 residues. CDR3 bases: TGTGCCAGCAGCATCAGGACAGGGGCCCCCGATTTCCGGGTCTACACCTTC. Its protein product is CASSIRTGAPDFRVYTF.

V is TRBV7-3 and J is TRBJ2-3; D might be TRBD2 (6 bases). V was trimmed by 4 bases and J by 2 bases, leaving 10 bases between them. The V gene's germline CDR1 is SGHTA and CDR2 FQGTGA. The CDR3 is 14 residues long. CDR3: CASSSGLHTDTQYF. The CDR3 bases are TGTGCCAGCAGCTCGGGACTGCACACAGATACGCAGTATTTT.